These 29 T cell receptor beta chains were all obtained from the same sample, sequenced in a study of T cells in Graves' hyperthyroidism and ophthalmopathy. Amplification targeted TCR beta CDR3 regions from RNA transcripts. HTBI primers were the set used in a first-round RT-PCR of the TCR CDR3. TCRdb used MiXCR to reprocess the multiplex PCR reads, holding one entry per CDR3 protein. The sample contains hundreds of thousands of distinct CDR3 sequences, under 15% of which appear only once. The sequencing input was blood. The receptors shown here come from a woman in her 40s with Graves' ophthalmopathy.

The rearrangement uses TRBV7-9 and TRBJ1-1; TRBD1 agrees at 7 bases. The CDR3 totals 15 residues. With 4 bases clipped from V and 4 bases from J, the junction kept 9 bases outside the gene matches. Germline V gives CDR1 SEHNR, CDR2 FQNEAQ (reference sequence). The CDR3 protein is CASSSLTGDLTEAFF. The CDR3 region has the DNA TGTGCCAGCAGCTCCCTTACAGGGGATCTCACTGAAGCTTTCTTT.

The CDR3 DNA reads as TGCAGCGTTGTTTCCGGGCGCTCTGGCTACACCTTC. It encodes CSVVSGRSGYTF. The chain uses TRBV29-1 and TRBJ1-2; no definite D call. This CDR3 is 12 amino acids long. Germline values: CDR1 SQVTM, CDR2 ANQGSEA. V gave up 4 bases and J gave up 7 bases, with 13 bases separating them.

The chain combines TRBV6-5 with TRBJ2-7; possibly TRBD1 or TRBD2 for D (5 bases each). This CDR3 has 16 amino acids. The V end was cut by 4 bases, the J end by 4 bases, with 20 bases between. The germline V gene encodes CDR1 MNHEY and CDR2 SVGAGI. CDR3 DNA sequence: TGTGCCAGCAGTTTCCGGGACCGGGGCGGCAAGTACGAGCAGTACTTC. Translated, it gives CASSFRDRGGKYEQYF.

This clonotype was found many times. V usage is TRBV15 and J usage is TRBJ1-1; possibly TRBD1 for D (5 bases). The CDR3 runs to 16 residues. V dropped 3 bases and J dropped 1 base, with 15 bases sitting between them. Germline CDR1 reads LNHNV; CDR2 reads YYDKDF (reference sequence). DNA for the CDR3: TGTGCCACCAGCAGCCGCGAGTGGGACTCGAACACTGAAGCTTTCTTT. Translation gives CATSSREWDSNTEAFF.

This clonotype appeared many times. The rearrangement joins TRBV10-3 to TRBJ2-7; D possibly corresponds to TRBD2 (6 bases). This CDR3 has 14 amino acids. Trimming pared 3 bases from V and 3 bases from J, leaving 12 bases between. CDR1 is ENHRY and CDR2 is SYGVKD in the germline V gene. Here the CDR3 DNA reads TGTGCCATCAGTGACCTTACTAGCAGCTACGAGCAGTACTTC. Protein: CAISDLTSSYEQYF.

In its sample, this clonotype was seen many times. The rearrangement links TRBV7-9 to TRBJ2-7; D not certain. The germline gives CDR1 SEHNR, CDR2 FQNEAQ (reference sequence). Trimming removed 5 bases from V and 4 bases from J, with 18 bases in between. The CDR3 sequence is 15 residues long. DNA of the CDR3: TGTGCCAGCAGCCCCCGTGTGGTGTTCGGATACGAGCAGTACTTC. It translates to CASSPRVVFGYEQYF.

This clonotype was seen only a few times. The V and J genes are TRBV7-2 and TRBJ2-7; D may correspond to TRBD1 or TRBD2 (5 bases each). The CDR3 loop spans 14 amino acids. The germline V gene encodes CDR1 SGHTA and CDR2 FQGNSA. V was cut by 3 bases and J by 5 bases, with 14 bases left in between. The CDR3 spells CASSFSTGTHEQYF. The CDR3 DNA reads TGTGCCAGCAGCTTCAGCACCGGGACCCACGAGCAGTACTTC.

This clonotype was found many times. The CDR3 region is CASSQDRSNTEAFF. Here the CDR3 DNA reads TGTGCCAGCAGCCAGGACAGGTCGAACACTGAAGCTTTCTTT. The J gene is TRBJ1-1, the V gene TRBV5-4, with 7 bases aligning to TRBD1. The V segment lost 4 bases and the J segment 1 base; nucleotides outside the gene matches: 4. CDR1 SGHNT and CDR2 YYREEE come from the germline V gene (reference sequence). The CDR3 is 14 amino acids.

The CDR3 DNA reads as TGTGCCAGTAGGGGGCCTTCGAACACCGGGGAGCTGTTTTTT. Its protein is CASRGPSNTGELFF. The chain is built from TRBV27 and TRBJ2-2, with 7 bases aligning to TRBD1. Per the germline V gene, CDR1 is MNHEY and CDR2 is SMNVEV (reference sequence). The junction had 4 bases not matched to a gene; V was cut back by 9 bases and J by 0 bases. The CDR3 covers 14 residues.

This chain connects TRBV6-5 to TRBJ2-4; maybe TRBD2 (6 bases). CDR3 length: 18 amino acids. The V and J ends lost 0 bases and 1 base respectively, with 16 bases between them. CDR1 and CDR2 from the germline V gene are MNHEY and SVGAGI. CDR3 coding DNA: TGTGCCAGCAGTTACTCGTTCGGAGGGGTGAAGGCCAAAAACATTCAGTACTTC. Residues: CASSYSFGGVKAKNIQYF.

There are many counts of this clonotype. The chain links TRBV7-8 to TRBJ1-5; D call uncertain. In germline, CDR1 is SGHVS, CDR2 FQNEAQ. CDR3 length equals 14 residues. The germline V and J ends were trimmed by 0 bases and 2 bases, with 5 bases remaining between them. In nucleotides, the CDR3 is TGTGCCAGCAGCTTAGCGCTGGGCAATCAGCCCCAGCATTTT. It encodes CASSLALGNQPQHF.

This clonotype was seen many times. The DNA of the CDR3 is TGTGCCAGCAGCCCAAGTGCGATCTCTGGAAACACCATATATTTT. It codes for CASSPSAISGNTIYF. The chain joins TRBV7-2 to TRBJ1-3; D is ambiguous. Germline V lookup: CDR1 SGHTA, CDR2 FQGNSA. The CDR3 covers 15 residues. V was clipped by 5 bases and J by 0 bases, with 11 bases between them.

As to this clonotype: A read error may be the cause here, since a much bigger clone is one base away. The final CDR3 position lacks the conserved phenylalanine or tryptophan, pointing to a likely read error. The genes are TRBV28 and TRBJ1-2; D unclear. The CDR3 has 12 amino acids. The V and J ends lost 9 bases and 4 bases respectively, with 12 bases between them. The germline gives CDR1 MDHEN, CDR2 SYDVKM. The CDR3 protein is CARLDGLYGYTS. CDR3 bases: TGTGCCAGATTGGACGGGCTCTATGGCTACACCTCC.

The chain has TRBV30 and TRBJ2-7, with 13 bases matching TRBD2. V shed 4 bases and J 4 bases; nucleotides not matched to a gene: 7. This CDR3 has 15 residues. The V gene's germline CDR1 is GTSNPN and CDR2 SVGIG (reference sequence). The CDR3 DNA sequence: TGTGCCTGGACTATACTGACTAGCGGGAGGTACGAGCAGTACTTC. This encodes CAWTILTSGRYEQYF.

This clonotype was detected ten times or more. The rearrangement joins TRBV20-1 to TRBJ2-7, with 8 bases that match TRBD1. Trimming removed 6 bases from V and 5 bases from J; junction bases left unmatched: 3. This CDR3 is built from 11 residues. CDR1 and CDR2 from the germline V gene are DFQATT and SNEGSKA (reference sequence). The CDR3 sequence is CSAKTGDEQYF. CDR3 DNA sequence: TGCAGTGCGAAGACAGGGGACGAGCAGTACTTC.

This clonotype has ten or more counts. J is TRBJ1-2 and V is TRBV6-1; 9 bases fit TRBD1. This CDR3 has 14 amino acids. The germline CDR1 and CDR2 sequences are MNHNS and SASEGT. The V segment lost 5 bases and the J segment 8 bases; nucleotides outside the gene matches: 9. The CDR3 nucleotides are TGTGCCAGCAGTACCCAAGGGACAGGGTACGGCTACACCTTC. It codes for CASSTQGTGYGYTF.

This clonotype was found many times. This chain links TRBV6-5 with TRBJ1-1; 12 nucleotides align to TRBD1. V lost 6 bases, J lost 7 bases, and 3 bases stayed unmatched. Looked up from germline, CDR1 is MNHEY and CDR2 is SVGAGI. CDR3 length equals 13 residues. CDR3 loop: CASRGTGGGEAFF. As DNA, the CDR3 is TGTGCCAGCAGAGGGACAGGGGGCGGTGAAGCTTTCTTT.

Many counts were recorded for this clonotype. This rearrangement joins TRBV2 to TRBJ2-5, with unresolved D. This CDR3 is 13 amino acids long. Trimming left V 6 bases short and J 2 bases short, with 10 bases between. CDR1 SNHLY and CDR2 FYNNEI come from the germline V gene. Written as DNA, the CDR3 is TGTGCCAGCAGGGGATGGACGCAAGAGACCCAGTACTTC. As protein: CASRGWTQETQYF.

V is TRBV3-1 and J is TRBJ1-1; a possible D gene is TRBD1 (5 bases). Trimming cost V 0 bases and J 4 bases, with 9 bases left between them. The CDR3 is made up of 14 amino acids. Looked up from germline, CDR1 is LGHDT and CDR2 is YNNKEL (reference sequence). This CDR3 reads CASSQDVGTTEAFF. CDR3 in DNA: TGTGCCAGCAGCCAAGATGTAGGGACCACTGAAGCTTTCTTT.

The sample holds many counts of this clonotype. V and J are TRBV12-3 or TRBV12-4 and TRBJ2-2; 9 nucleotides line up with TRBD1. The CDR3 runs to 14 residues. With V trimmed by 6 bases and J by 5 bases, 4 bases remained unmatched. CDR3 residues: CASRDGTGTGELFF. The DNA of the CDR3 is TGTGCCAGCAGGGACGGGACAGGGACCGGGGAGCTGTTTTTT.

The table lists this clonotype with a few counts. CDR3: CASSLYRRNTGELFF. The DNA of the CDR3 is TGTGCCAGCAGTTTATATAGGAGAAACACCGGGGAGCTGTTTTTT. The rearrangement links TRBV12-3 or TRBV12-4 to TRBJ2-2; D unclear. This CDR3 has 15 amino acids. Trimming removed 2 bases at V and 2 bases at J, with 9 bases between.

This clonotype was seen at least ten times. The V call is TRBV4-3, the J call TRBJ2-7, with D perhaps matching TRBD1 (6 bases). V was trimmed by 1 base and J by 6 bases, leaving 13 bases between them. There are 14 residues in the CDR3. The germline V gene has CDR1 LGHNA and CDR2 YSLEER. CDR3 protein: CASSQGTGQFEQYF. CDR3 nucleotides: TGCGCCAGCAGCCAAGGAACCGGACAGTTCGAGCAGTACTTC.

This clonotype was seen only a few times. The V and J genes are TRBV5-5 and TRBJ1-3; D is perhaps TRBD1 (6 bases). CDR1 and CDR2 from the germline V gene are SGHKS and YYEKEE (reference sequence). This CDR3 comprises 13 residues. V gave up 4 bases and J gave up 7 bases, with 12 bases separating them. The CDR3 sequence: CASSPGHANTIYF. CDR3 nucleotide sequence: TGTGCCAGCAGCCCGGGACACGCCAACACCATATATTTT.

The table lists this clonotype with many counts. V gene TRBV29-1 combines with J gene TRBJ2-7; 11 bases fit TRBD2. The V gene end was trimmed by 3 bases and the J gene end by 2 bases; junction bases not matched to a gene: 3. From germline, CDR1 is SQVTM and CDR2 ANQGSEA. The CDR3 totals 14 residues. Written as DNA, the CDR3 is TGCAGCGTTGAGGGACTAGCGGATACCTACGAGCAGTACTTC. Amino acid sequence: CSVEGLADTYEQYF.

This clonotype has ten or more counts. The V gene is TRBV7-8, the J gene TRBJ2-5, with D perhaps TRBD1 or TRBD2 (6 bases each). V shed 1 base and J shed 3 bases, with 9 bases lying between them. In germline, CDR1 is SGHVS, CDR2 FQNEAQ. The CDR3 has 14 amino acids. The CDR3 protein is CASSLEGGEETQYF. The CDR3 region has the DNA TGTGCCAGCAGCTTAGAGGGGGGAGAAGAGACCCAGTACTTC.

The chain couples TRBV7-8 to TRBJ1-5, with TRBD1 as a possible D gene (6 bases). V lost 5 bases and J 4 bases, leaving 15 bases between the germline ends. This CDR3 has 15 residues. Germline CDR1 and CDR2: SGHVS and FQNEAQ. The CDR3 protein is CASSPPGGLNQPQHF. The CDR3 region has the DNA TGTGCCAGCAGCCCACCGGGGGGCCTTAATCAGCCCCAGCATTTT.

Turning to this clonotype: A read error may be the cause here, since a much bigger clone is one base away. In DNA, the CDR3 is TGCGCCAGCAGCACGGAGACAGGACCGCACTCTGGAAACACCATATATTTT. Protein: CASSTETGPHSGNTIYF. The chain carries TRBV5-1 and TRBJ1-3; tentatively, D is TRBD1 (6 bases). CDR1 is SGHRS and CDR2 is YFSETQ in the germline V gene. The CDR3 is made up of 17 amino acids. Trimming left V 4 bases short and J 0 bases short, with 17 bases between.

This clonotype has only a few counts. The chain has TRBV11-2 and TRBJ2-3; the D gene is possibly TRBD2 (6 bases). V lost 6 bases, J lost 2 bases, and 18 bases lay in between. The CDR3 length is 16 residues. Germline CDR1 SGHAT, CDR2 FQNNGV. The CDR3 loop is CASRPTGGGVTDTQYF. CDR3 in DNA: TGTGCCAGCAGACCGACCGGGGGAGGAGTCACAGATACGCAGTATTTT.

Ten or more counts support this clonotype. The V call is TRBV12-3 or TRBV12-4, the J call TRBJ2-7, with 11 positions matching TRBD1. CDR3 length: 15 amino acids. Losses at the gene ends were 6 bases for V and 4 bases for J; bases not matched to a gene: 8. The CDR3 loop is CASSKEGQGVYEQYF. The CDR3 region has the DNA TGTGCCAGCAGCAAAGAGGGACAGGGGGTTTACGAGCAGTACTTC.